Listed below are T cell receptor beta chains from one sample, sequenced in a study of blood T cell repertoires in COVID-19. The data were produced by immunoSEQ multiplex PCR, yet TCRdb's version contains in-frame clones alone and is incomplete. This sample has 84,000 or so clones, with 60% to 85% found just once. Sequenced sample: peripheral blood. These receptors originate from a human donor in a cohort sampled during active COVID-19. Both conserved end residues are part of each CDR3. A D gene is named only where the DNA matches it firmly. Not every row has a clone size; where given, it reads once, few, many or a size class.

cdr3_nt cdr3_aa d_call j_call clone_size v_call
TGTGCCACCAGCAGGAGGGACAGCTTGGTGGGTGAGCAGTACTTC CATSRRDSLVGEQYF TRBD1 TRBJ2-7 few TRBV15
TGTGCCAGCAGTCTGGACCAGGCAGGGGTGGGGCAGTATTTT CASSLDQAGVGQYF NA TRBJ2-3 NA TRBV2
TGCAGTGCTAGTGACCGGGACAGGGGGAAGGAGACCCAGTACTTC CSASDRDRGKETQYF TRBD1 TRBJ2-5 NA TRBV20-1
TGTGCCAGCAGCCGGGAGCTAGCCAAAAACATTCAGTACTTC CASSRELAKNIQYF NA TRBJ2-4 NA TRBV5-5
TGTGCCAGCTCACCCTCCCATCTGGCGGGAACGGTAAATGAGCAGTTCTTC CASSPSHLAGTVNEQFF NA TRBJ2-1 NA TRBV18
TGCAGCGCCCTAGGCACTAGCGGGAGACTAGAATACAATGAGCAGTTCTTC CSALGTSGRLEYNEQFF TRBD2 TRBJ2-1 NA TRBV29-1
TGTGCCAGCAGCCAATATCTTACCCGGGGCTACACCTTC CASSQYLTRGYTF NA TRBJ1-2 NA TRBV3-1/TRBV3-2
TGTGCCAGCAGCTTAAGTGGGACAAAAGGGCACGAGCAGTACTTC CASSLSGTKGHEQYF NA TRBJ2-7 once TRBV7-2
TGTGCCAGCAGCCGCCCAGGGGTTTCAGAGACCCAGTACTTC CASSRPGVSETQYF NA TRBJ2-5 NA TRBV7-9
TGTGCCAGCAGTAACCCGGGACAGGGGGCAGGTACGCAGTATTTT CASSNPGQGAGTQYF TRBD1 TRBJ2-3 NA TRBV28
TGTGCCAGCAGCTTAGCTGGGCTAGCGGGGGGACGGGAGCAGTACTTC CASSLAGLAGGREQYF TRBD2 TRBJ2-7 NA TRBV7-2
TGTGCCAGCAGTTCCCCGAGACACGCATACGAGCAGTACTTC CASSSPRHAYEQYF NA TRBJ2-7 NA TRBV28
TGTGCCAGCCTACTAGCGGATACGCAGTATTTT CASLLADTQYF TRBD2 TRBJ2-3 NA TRBV6-6
TGTGCCAGCAGTTTAGGTGGGGGCCTGAAATACAATGAGCAGTTCTTC CASSLGGGLKYNEQFF NA TRBJ2-1 NA TRBV28
TGTGCCAGCAGCTTTGGGGGGACAGGCTACGAGCAGTACTTC CASSFGGTGYEQYF TRBD1 TRBJ2-7 NA TRBV11-2
TGTGCCACCAGTGACTCCTGGGGCAGGGGTATGGAAGGGGAGCTGTTTTTT CATSDSWGRGMEGELFF NA TRBJ2-2 NA TRBV24-1
TGCGCCAGCAGCCAAGAAGCCCTTACGGTTGAGCAGTTCTTC CASSQEALTVEQFF NA TRBJ2-1 few TRBV4-1
TGTGCCAGCAGCCCAAAACGGGGGGAGACCCAGTACTTC CASSPKRGETQYF NA TRBJ2-5 NA TRBV4-2
TGTGCCAGCAGCCGGGGGACGGGGATTAGTTTCTACGAGCAGTACTTC CASSRGTGISFYEQYF NA TRBJ2-7 NA TRBV9
TGTGCCAGCTCACCACCTAGCGGGAGAACCGGGGAGCTGTTTTTT CASSPPSGRTGELFF TRBD2 TRBJ2-2 few TRBV18
TGTGCCAGCACCCCCGGTTCAGGGGGCGAGACCCAGTACTTC CASTPGSGGETQYF TRBD1 TRBJ2-5 NA TRBV7-8
TGTGCCAGCAGCAAACTAGGGAACCAAGAGACCCAGTACTTC CASSKLGNQETQYF NA TRBJ2-5 NA TRBV11-2
TGTGCCAGCAGCCAAACGACTAGCGGAGTAGAGACCCAGTACTTC CASSQTTSGVETQYF TRBD2 TRBJ2-5 NA TRBV3-1/TRBV3-2
TGTGCCAGCAGCTTAGGGACTAGCGGGAGCAATGAGCAGTTCTTC CASSLGTSGSNEQFF TRBD2 TRBJ2-1 once TRBV7-6
TGTGCCAGCAGTAAATGGACCGGGACAGGGGGCAATGAGCAGTTCTTC CASSKWTGTGGNEQFF TRBD1 TRBJ2-1 NA TRBV7-9
TGCGCCAGCAGCCAAACTAGCGGACTTACGGGCACCGGGGAGCTGTTTTTT CASSQTSGLTGTGELFF TRBD2 TRBJ2-2 few TRBV4-3
TGTGCCAGCAGCTTTTTCTCTAGCGGTAACAATGAGCAGTTCTTC CASSFFSSGNNEQFF TRBD2 TRBJ2-1 NA TRBV5-5
TGTGCCAGCAGTTTAGTTCGCGGGATAAGAGGAAATGAGCAGTTCTTC CASSLVRGIRGNEQFF NA TRBJ2-1 NA TRBV27
TGTGCCAGCAGCTATCAGGGTAATCAGCCCCAGCATTTT CASSYQGNQPQHF NA TRBJ1-5 NA TRBV7-2
TGTGCCAGCAGGACTAGCGGCACTAACAATGAGCAGTTCTTC CASRTSGTNNEQFF TRBD2 TRBJ2-1 few TRBV7-9
TGTGCCAGCTCACCACGAGGCGGCTTCTACGAGCAGTACTTC CASSPRGGFYEQYF NA TRBJ2-7 NA TRBV18
TGCGCCAGCAGCTTGCCACCAGAAAGTAGGGGCTCCTATAATGAGCAGTTCTTC CASSLPPESRGSYNEQFF NA TRBJ2-1 once TRBV5-1